These 23 T cell receptor beta chains originate from one sample sequenced in a study of blood T cells in healthy people across ages. Alongside a J-beta primer mix, a sample-barcoded 5' primer served in a second PCR lasting about 7 to 11 cycles. TCRdb reprocessed the 5' RACE reads via MiXCR and lists one record per CDR3 protein. The sample includes 850,000 to 1,000,000 distinct CDR3 sequences, roughly 51% of them seen just once. What was sequenced was blood. These receptors were collected from an older woman in good health.

Only a few counts were recorded for this clonotype. The chain joins TRBV3-1 to TRBJ2-4; 12 bases fit TRBD2. The end of the DNA fits TRBJ2-7 better, so the J call may be wrong. Per germline, CDR1 LGHDT and CDR2 YNNKEL (reference sequence). There are 15 residues in the CDR3. CDR3 residues: CASSPSGGVSYEQYF. CDR3 in DNA: TGTGCCAGCAGTCCTAGCGGGGGGGTCTCCTACGAGCAGTACTTC.

The chain is built from TRBV5-6 and TRBJ2-7, with a possible D match to TRBD2 (6 bases). The assigned J gene may be wrong: the sequence end matches TRBJ2-5 better. Per germline, CDR1 SGHDT and CDR2 YYEEEE. The CDR3 spans 12 residues. The CDR3 nucleotides read TGTGCCAGCGAACTAGCATTTGGGACCCAGTACTTC. Protein: CASELAFGTQYF.

V gene TRBV28 combines with J gene TRBJ2-7, with D possibly TRBD2 on 5 matching bases. V gave up 6 bases and J gave up 3 bases, with 18 bases separating them. Germline CDR1 and CDR2: MDHEN and SYDVKM. The CDR3 extends over 15 amino acids. CDR3 bases: TGTGCCAGCAGCCCATTCATACCCGGGGACTACGAGCAGTACTTC. It encodes CASSPFIPGDYEQYF.

This clonotype was detected many times. The genes are TRBV7-9 and TRBJ2-7; TRBD2 is a possible D gene (6 bases). The CDR3 is 14 amino acids. The germline V gene has CDR1 SEHNR and CDR2 FQNEAQ (reference sequence). V gave up 1 base and J gave up 2 bases, with 9 bases separating them. The CDR3: CASSLGGATYEQYF. The DNA of the CDR3 is TGTGCCAGCAGCTTAGGCGGGGCGACCTACGAGCAGTACTTC.

The chain is built from TRBV9 and TRBJ2-6; no clear D. Trimming removed 4 bases at V and 0 bases at J, with 11 bases between. CDR3 size: 16 residues. Per the germline V gene, CDR1 is SGDLS and CDR2 is YYNGEE. The CDR3 here is CASSPNRYSGANVLTF. The CDR3 DNA reads TGTGCCAGCAGCCCAAACAGATACTCTGGGGCCAACGTCCTGACTTTC.

The V gene is TRBV4-1, the J gene TRBJ2-7; TRBD2 matches at 7 bases. The CDR3 runs to 16 residues. Germline CDR1 is MGHRA and CDR2 is YSYEKL. V dropped 0 bases and J dropped 4; count of bases not matched to a gene: 9. For the CDR3, the DNA is TGCGCCAGCAGCCAAGAGACGGGGGGTTATGGTTACGAGCAGTACTTC. Its translation: CASSQETGGYGYEQYF.

The chain recombines TRBV19 with TRBJ2-4; unclear D gene. V shed 1 base and J shed 0 bases, with 7 bases lying between them. The CDR3 is 15 amino acids. Germline CDR1 and CDR2: LNHDA and SQIVND (reference sequence). The CDR3 nucleotides read TGTGCCAGTAGTATAGTAAAGGGAGCCAAAAACATTCAGTACTTC. Protein sequence: CASSIVKGAKNIQYF. The entire variable domain, with the rest obtained from reference TRBV19 and TRBJ2-4, is as follows: DGGITQSPKYLFRKEGQNVTLSCEQNLNHDAMYWYRQDPGQGLRLIYYSQIVNDFQKGDIAEGYSVSREKKESFPLTVTSAQKNPTAFYLCASSIVKGAKNIQYFGAGTRLSVL.

The chain recombines TRBV27 with TRBJ1-1, with a weak D call TRBD1 (6 bases). The V and J ends lost 6 bases and 7 bases respectively, with 12 bases between them. The CDR3 totals 12 residues. CDR1 MNHEY and CDR2 SMNVEV come from the germline V gene (reference sequence). As DNA, the CDR3 is TGTGCCAGCAGCGACAGGTCCAGTGAAGCTTTCTTT. This gives the protein CASSDRSSEAFF.

V gene TRBV18 combines with J gene TRBJ2-3, with unresolved D. The V gene's germline CDR1 is KGHSH and CDR2 LQKENI. The CDR3 runs 16 residues. V lost 1 base and J lost 4, with 15 bases in between. This CDR3 reads CASSPRLSGAPDTQYF. The CDR3 DNA sequence: TGTGCCAGCTCACCACGCCTCTCAGGAGCTCCAGATACGCAGTATTTT.

The gene calls are TRBV5-1 and TRBJ1-2; 7 nucleotides match TRBD1. V lost 0 bases to trimming and J lost 4 bases; unmatched junction nucleotides: 15. CDR1 is SGHRS, CDR2 YFSETQ, per germline. This CDR3 is built from 18 residues. CDR3 loop: CASSLAVGRGVVGYGYTF. The CDR3 DNA sequence: TGCGCCAGCAGCTTGGCCGTAGGCAGGGGGGTTGTTGGCTATGGCTACACCTTC. Together with reference TRBV5-1 and TRBJ1-2, the CDR3 gives the full variable domain: KAGVTQTPRYLIKTRGQQVTLSCSPISGHRSVSWYQQTPGQGLQFLFEYFSETQRNKGNFPGRFSGRQFSNSRSEMNVSTLELGDSALYLCASSLAVGRGVVGYGYTFGSGTRLTVV.

Points on this clonotype: One end of the junction does not line up with germline, which may come from a read error. This CDR3 reads CVSSSGSRGRAMEETQYF. Here the CDR3 DNA reads TGTGTCAGCAGTTCAGGTTCCAGGGGGAGGGCCATGGAAGAGACCCAGTACTTC. The V call is TRBV27, the J call TRBJ2-5; D possibly matches TRBD1 or TRBD2 (7 bases each). The germline V gene has CDR1 MNHEY and CDR2 SMNVEV (reference sequence). The CDR3 sequence is 18 residues long.

Only a few counts were recorded for this clonotype. The chain joins TRBV29-1 to TRBJ1-1; D unclear. The CDR3 is made up of 10 amino acids. The germline CDR1 and CDR2 sequences are SQVTM and ANQGSEA. V dropped 8 bases and J dropped 3 bases, with 7 bases sitting between them. The CDR3 sequence is CSCMDTEAFF. DNA for the CDR3: TGCAGCTGCATGGACACTGAAGCTTTCTTT.

This clonotype appeared once. The chain couples TRBV27 to TRBJ2-7; no firm D call. The CDR3 loop spans 14 amino acids. Germline V lookup: CDR1 MNHEY, CDR2 SMNVEV (reference sequence). Trimming left V 2 bases short and J 7 bases short, with 15 bases between. CDR3 nucleotide sequence: TGTGCCAGCAGTTTAAACATCCCGGGCAATGAGCAGTACTTC. Encoded protein: CASSLNIPGNEQYF.

The chain links TRBV7-2 to TRBJ2-1; 11 bases align to TRBD2. The CDR3 contains 15 residues. J was trimmed by 6 bases and V by 5 bases; bases with no gene match: 6. Looked up from germline, CDR1 is SGHTA and CDR2 is FQGNSA. Written as DNA, the CDR3 is TGTGCCAGCAGCGTCGGGACTAGCGGAGCCAATGAGCAGTTCTTC. Translating gives CASSVGTSGANEQFF.

This clonotype was observed a few times. This chain connects TRBV6-6 to TRBJ1-4; possible D gene TRBD1, 6 bases. The V gene's germline CDR1 is MNHNY and CDR2 SVGAGI (reference sequence). The CDR3 is 14 residues long. V lost 6 bases, J lost 0 bases, and 8 bases lay in between. CDR3 loop: CASSYRATNEKLFF. CDR3 in DNA: TGTGCCAGCAGCTACAGGGCAACTAATGAAAAACTGTTTTTT.

This sequence joins TRBV28 and TRBJ2-7; D is undetermined. CDR1 MDHEN and CDR2 SYDVKM come from the germline V gene. CDR3 length equals 15 residues. Trimming left V 1 base short and J 4 bases short, with 14 bases between. The CDR3 loop is CASSLSTQAFYEQYF. CDR3 nucleotides: TGTGCCAGCAGTTTATCCACCCAAGCCTTTTACGAGCAGTACTTC.

There are a few counts of this clonotype. The CDR3 DNA reads as TGCAGCGTTGAGAAGTCTGGCTCCGAGCAGTACTTC. Amino acids: CSVEKSGSEQYF. This chain connects TRBV29-1 to TRBJ2-7, with D unresolved. The CDR3 extends over 12 amino acids. V gave up 3 bases and J gave up 6 bases, with 12 bases separating them. Germline assignment: CDR1 SQVTM and CDR2 ANQGSEA.

This chain connects TRBV6-2 or TRBV6-3 to TRBJ2-7; D perhaps matches TRBD2 (6 bases). V lost 7 bases and J 2 bases, leaving 15 bases between the germline ends. The CDR3 spans 14 residues. The germline V gene encodes CDR1 MNHEY and CDR2 SVGEGT. DNA of the CDR3: TGTGCCAGCACAACGGGACTCCCAGCCTACGAGCAGTACTTC. It specifies CASTTGLPAYEQYF.

V and J are TRBV20-1 and TRBJ2-7; D possibly uses TRBD1 or TRBD2 (5 bases each). Germline CDR1 is DFQATT and CDR2 is SNEGSKA (reference sequence). The CDR3 is 12 residues long. V was clipped by 6 bases and J by 6 bases, with 15 bases between them. The CDR3, as DNA: TGCAGTGCCCCCGGGACGCTGCTCGAGCAGTACTTC. This sequence encodes CSAPGTLLEQYF.

This clonotype showed up just a few times. V usage is TRBV10-3 and J usage is TRBJ1-2; D call uncertain. The CDR3 is 12 amino acids. The V gene lost 0 bases and the J gene lost 6 bases, with 5 bases spanning the gap. Germline V gives CDR1 ENHRY, CDR2 SYGVKD. CDR3 coding DNA: TGTGCCATCAGTGAGTCTCTACATGGCTACACCTTC. Translating gives CAISESLHGYTF.

The V call is TRBV6-4, the J call TRBJ2-6; D might be TRBD1 (6 bases). CDR1 MRHNA and CDR2 SNTAGT come from the germline V gene. The CDR3 consists of 19 residues. Trimming shortened V by 5 bases and J by 2 bases, and 22 bases separated the two germline ends. DNA for the CDR3: TGTGCCAGCAGTCGCAGGTCAGGGGCGCAGTCGACTGGGGCCAACGTCCTGACTTTC. This translates into CASSRRSGAQSTGANVLTF.

In its sample, this clonotype was seen a few times. DNA of the CDR3: TGTGCCAGCAGTTTGAGCCGAGGGACAGGGCAGTACTTC. Encoded protein: CASSLSRGTGQYF. The chain is built from TRBV28 and TRBJ2-7; TRBD1 matches at 8 bases. Germline V gene data show CDR1 as MDHEN and CDR2 as SYDVKM. The CDR3 spans 13 residues. V gave up 3 bases and J gave up 9 bases; unmatched junction bases: 7.

The V gene is TRBV4-1, the J gene TRBJ2-5; D call uncertain. V lost 1 base and J lost 5, with 11 bases in between. This CDR3 region has 14 residues. The germline CDR1 and CDR2 sequences are MGHRA and YSYEKL. The CDR3 loop is CASSQAETDETQYF. CDR3 coding DNA: TGCGCCAGCAGCCAAGCGGAGACTGATGAGACCCAGTACTTC.